This T cell receptor (beta chain) was profiled in a study of Graves' ophthalmopathy and Graves' hyperthyroidism. Study-wide background: Peripheral blood sampling occurred at initial diagnosis, before any treatment. The study's findings and limits: Among thyroid clonotypes expanded above 0.001 frequency, most also appeared in blood.

Scientists amplified the TCR beta CDR3 regions from RNA transcripts. The authors performed first-round RT-PCR with HTBI primers and then a second-round multiplex PCR. Using its own MiXCR run on the multiplex PCR reads, TCRdb lists one record per CDR3 protein. This sample has almost 400,000 distinct CDR3 sequences, with approximately 20% found just once. Germline lookup yields CDR1 SGHVS and CDR2 FQNEAQ. The CDR3 contains 16 residues. V shed 1 base and J shed 0 bases, with 12 bases lying between them. Exclusion criteria comprised other autoimmune diseases, uncontrolled infections, pregnancy or lactation in patients. This clonotype was observed a handful of times. The antigen is not known.

The chain couples TRBV7-8 to TRBJ1-1, with no clear D. The sequencing sample was made of peripheral blood. This sequence originates from a woman between 18 and 29 years old with Graves' ophthalmopathy. The CDR3 reads CASSLVRLPLNTEAFF. Here the CDR3 DNA reads TGTGCCAGCAGCTTAGTTCGTCTGCCTTTGAACACTGAAGCTTTCTTT.